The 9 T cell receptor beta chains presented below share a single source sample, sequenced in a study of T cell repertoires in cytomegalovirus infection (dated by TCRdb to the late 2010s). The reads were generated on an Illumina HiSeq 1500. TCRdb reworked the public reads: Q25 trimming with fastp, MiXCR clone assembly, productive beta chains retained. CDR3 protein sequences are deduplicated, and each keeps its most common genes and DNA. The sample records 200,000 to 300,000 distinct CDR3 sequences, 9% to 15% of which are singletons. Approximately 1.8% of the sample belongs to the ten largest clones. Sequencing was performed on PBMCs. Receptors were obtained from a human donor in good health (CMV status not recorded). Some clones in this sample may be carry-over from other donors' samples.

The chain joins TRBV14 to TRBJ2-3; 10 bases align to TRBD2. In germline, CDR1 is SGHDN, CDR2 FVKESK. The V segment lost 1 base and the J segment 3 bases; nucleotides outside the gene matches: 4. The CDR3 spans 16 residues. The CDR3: CASSQVSGRATDTQYF. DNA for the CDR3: TGTGCCAGCAGCCAAGTCAGCGGGAGGGCGACAGATACGCAGTATTTT.

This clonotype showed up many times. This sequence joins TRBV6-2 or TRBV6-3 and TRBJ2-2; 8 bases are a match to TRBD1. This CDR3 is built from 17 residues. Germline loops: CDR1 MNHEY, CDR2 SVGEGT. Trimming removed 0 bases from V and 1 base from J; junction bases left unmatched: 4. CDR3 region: CASSYSSGGRNTGELFF. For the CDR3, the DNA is TGTGCCAGCAGTTACTCGTCAGGGGGCCGGAACACCGGGGAGCTGTTTTTT.

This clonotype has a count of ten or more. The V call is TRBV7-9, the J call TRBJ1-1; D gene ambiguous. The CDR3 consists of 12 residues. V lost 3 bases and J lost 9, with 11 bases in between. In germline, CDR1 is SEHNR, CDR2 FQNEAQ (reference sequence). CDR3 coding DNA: TGTGCCAGCAGCTTGGATGACCTTAAAGCTTTCTTT. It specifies CASSLDDLKAFF.

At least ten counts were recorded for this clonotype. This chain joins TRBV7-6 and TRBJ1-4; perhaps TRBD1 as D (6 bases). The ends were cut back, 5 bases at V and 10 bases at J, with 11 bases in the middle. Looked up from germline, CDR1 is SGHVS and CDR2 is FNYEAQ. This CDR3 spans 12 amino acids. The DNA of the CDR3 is TGTGCCAGCAGCCTAGGACAGACAAAACTGTTTTTT. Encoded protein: CASSLGQTKLFF. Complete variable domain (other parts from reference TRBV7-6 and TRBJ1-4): GAGVSQSPRYKVTKRGQDVALRCDPISGHVSLYWYRQALGQGPEFLTYFNYEAQQDKSGLPNDRFSAERPEGSISTLTIQRTEQRDSAMYRCASSLGQTKLFFGSGTQLSVL.

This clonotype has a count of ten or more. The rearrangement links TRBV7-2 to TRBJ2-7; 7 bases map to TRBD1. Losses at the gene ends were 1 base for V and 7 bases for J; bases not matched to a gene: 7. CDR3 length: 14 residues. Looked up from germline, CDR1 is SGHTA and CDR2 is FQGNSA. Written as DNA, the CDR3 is TGTGCCAGCAGCTTAGGTCAGGCAGGGGGAGAGCAGTACTTC. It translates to CASSLGQAGGEQYF.

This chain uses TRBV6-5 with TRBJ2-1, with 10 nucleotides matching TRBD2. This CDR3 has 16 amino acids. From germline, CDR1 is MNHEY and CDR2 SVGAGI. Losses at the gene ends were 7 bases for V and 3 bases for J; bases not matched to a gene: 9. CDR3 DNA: TGTGCCAGCAAGAGCGGGAGGGCCCGCGACTACAATGAGCAGTTCTTC. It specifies CASKSGRARDYNEQFF.

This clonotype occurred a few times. The CDR3 DNA reads as TGTGCCAGCAGTGACTCGAGGGGCAGGGGGGATTCTGGCTACACCTTC. Its protein is CASSDSRGRGDSGYTF. This chain uses TRBV6-4 with TRBJ1-2, with TRBD1 matching 7 bases. V lost 0 bases to trimming and J lost 7 bases; unmatched junction nucleotides: 11. The CDR3 extends over 16 amino acids. Germline CDR1 MRHNA, CDR2 SNTAGT.

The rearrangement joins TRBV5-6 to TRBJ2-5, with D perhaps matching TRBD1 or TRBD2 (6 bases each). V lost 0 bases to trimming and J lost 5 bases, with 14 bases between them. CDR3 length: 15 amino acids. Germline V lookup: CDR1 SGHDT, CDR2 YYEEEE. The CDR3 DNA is TGTGCCAGCAGCTTGGCAGGGGTTCGGGGGGAGACCCAGTACTTC. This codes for CASSLAGVRGETQYF.

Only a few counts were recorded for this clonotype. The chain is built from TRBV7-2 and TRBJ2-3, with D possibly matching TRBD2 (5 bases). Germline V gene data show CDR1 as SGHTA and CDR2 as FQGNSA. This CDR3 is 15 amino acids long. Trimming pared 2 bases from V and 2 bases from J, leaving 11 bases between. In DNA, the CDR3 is TGTGCCAGCAGCTTAACTCGGGGTTCCACAGATACGCAGTATTTT. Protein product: CASSLTRGSTDTQYF.